This TCR beta chain was sequenced during a study of patients and donors after allogeneic stem cell transplantation. Trimming shortened V by 2 bases and J by 8 bases, and 7 bases separated the two germline ends. CDR3 length: 12 residues. Germline lookup yields CDR1 SGHRS and CDR2 YFSETQ. TCRdb redid the calling of the RT-PCR reads with MiXCR, one entry per CDR3 protein. The sample records under 200,000 distinct CDR3 sequences, about 29% being singletons. This clonotype has a handful of counts. The origin of this receptor is a human donor who was either an allogeneic HSCT recipient or a stem cell or donor lymphocyte infusion donor (not recorded which). It is not recorded whose cells these are; they may come from a transplant donor. Sequenced: blood, either unsorted or a sorted T cell fraction (not recorded which). V gene TRBV5-1 combines with J gene TRBJ1-4; D remains ambiguous. The CDR3 DNA reads TGCGCCAGCAGCTTAGACTTCGAAAAACTGTTTTTT. It specifies CASSLDFEKLFF.